The present T cell receptor (beta chain) was sequenced within a study of cytomegalovirus exposure and HLA in healthy donors. About the research overall: Drawn from HLA-typed donors, tens of millions of unique TCRs were held in an early data release.

Primers included in the PCR were 60 Vbeta and 13 Jbeta primers. The data were produced by immunoSEQ multiplex PCR, yet TCRdb's version contains in-frame clones alone and is incomplete. Of approximately 200,000 clones in the sample, around 76% were seen once. CDR1 is MNHEY and CDR2 is SVGAGI in the germline V gene. The CDR3 is made up of 14 amino acids. V was trimmed by 7 bases and J by 1 base, leaving 13 bases between them. The chain joins TRBV6-5 to TRBJ1-1; TRBD1 is a possible D gene (6 bases). Sequencing was done on a sample of PBMCs. This clonotype was sampled from a man aged 25-45 years in good health and CMV-seronegative. CDR3 sequence reads: CASTRSTGNTEAFF. The CDR3 coding sequence is TGTGCCAGCACCAGGTCGACAGGGAACACTGAAGCTTTCTTT.